The 4 T cell receptor beta chains presented below share a single source sample, sequenced in a study of blood T cell repertoires in COVID-19. Here immunoSEQ multiplex PCR was the method, and the copy in TCRdb shows in-frame clones only, minus some. The sample consists of about 260,000 clones, 87% of them appearing once. Sequenced material: peripheral blood. All receptors come from a woman between 40 and 55 years old who had recovered from COVID-19.

The chain carries TRBV19 and TRBJ1-6, with D maybe TRBD1 (5 bases). Trimming cost V 1 base and J 7 bases, with 17 bases left between them. This CDR3 contains 17 residues. The germline V gene encodes CDR1 LNHDA and CDR2 SQIVND (reference sequence). The CDR3 nucleotides are TGTGCCAGTAGTATAGTTTCCCGCCGGGGGTCAAATTCACCCCTCCACTTT. Amino acid sequence: CASSIVSRRGSNSPLHF.

This clone was seen once. The rearrangement joins TRBV3-1 (or the pseudogene TRBV3-2) to TRBJ1-2; 11 bases are a match to TRBD1. The length of the CDR3 is 15 residues. Germline V lookup: CDR1 LGHDT, CDR2 YNNKEL (reference sequence). Trimming removed 4 bases from V and 3 bases from J; junction bases left unmatched: 4. CDR3 amino acids: CASSLGQGAYYGYTF. The DNA of the CDR3 is TGTGCCAGCAGCCTAGGACAGGGGGCCTACTATGGCTACACCTTC.

With respect to this clone: An end of the junction does not agree with germline; a read error may underlie this. The chain couples TRBV6-1 to TRBJ2-1; 7 bases align to TRBD1. CDR3 length equals 12 residues. Germline V gene sequence: CDR1 MNHNS, CDR2 SASEGT. As DNA, the CDR3 is TGTGCCGGCAGTGAAATAAGGACAGGGCAGTTCTTC. Amino acids: CAGSEIRTGQFF.

The chain carries TRBV19 and TRBJ2-1, with 8 bases fitting TRBD1. This CDR3 is built from 14 residues. From germline, CDR1 is LNHDA and CDR2 SQIVND (reference sequence). J gave up 8 bases and V 5 bases, and 8 bases lay outside the gene matches. This chain's CDR3 is CASSPRPGGHEQFF. In DNA form, the CDR3 reads TGTGCCAGTAGTCCCCGTCCAGGGGGCCATGAGCAGTTCTTC.